This T cell receptor beta chain was found in a study of response to subunit inactivated influenza vaccine. Study-wide findings and caveats: Only a handful of new T cells, the authors suggested, are recruited with each seasonal influenza vaccination.

TCRdb analysed the RT-PCR reads with MiXCR anew, one entry per CDR3 protein. Found here are about 500,000 distinct CDR3 sequences, more than 7% of them singletons; the top ten hold around 13%. The CDR3 is made up of 13 amino acids. This clonotype turned up a few times. Its target is unknown. The chain links TRBV21-1 to TRBJ1-1. TRBV21-1 is termed a pseudogene. The TCR was taken from a man between 50 and 75 years old who received an inactivated influenza vaccine. This specimen was PBMCs from blood, taken less than 30 months after vaccination. The CDR3 sequence: CASSRVWNTEAFF. CDR3 DNA: TGTGCCAGCAGCAGGGTGTGGAACACTGAAGCTTTCTTT.